Following are 3 T cell receptor beta chains from one sample sequenced in a study of blood T cell repertoires in COVID-19. Using immunoSEQ multiplex PCR, the repertoire was profiled, and TCRdb retains in-frame clones only, with some absent. The sample shows about 210,000 clones, 70% to 90% of them seen only once. Source material: PBMCs or T cells enriched from blood (not recorded which). These receptors came from a man aged 25 to 40 with acute COVID-19.

This chain links TRBV23-1 with TRBJ1-2; weak D call: TRBD1 (6 bases). TRBV23-1 counts as an open reading frame of uncertain function. With 4 bases removed from V and 4 bases from J, the gap between germline ends came to 28 bases. This CDR3 is 19 amino acids long. The CDR3: CASSLGVGGALPPLYGYTF. CDR3 coding DNA: TGCGCCAGCAGTCTGGGGGTCGGGGGGGCCTTACCCCCCCTCTATGGCTACACCTTC.

This clone was seen once. The chain couples TRBV5-1 to TRBJ1-4, with 9 bases lining up with TRBD1. J gave up 8 bases and V 7 bases, and 6 bases lay outside the gene matches. The CDR3 is made up of 13 amino acids. Germline assignment: CDR1 SGHRS and CDR2 YFSETQ. The CDR3, as DNA: TGCGCCAGCCGCCGGGACAGGGCCGAAAAACTGTTTTTT. As protein: CASRRDRAEKLFF.

The V call is TRBV5-4, the J call TRBJ2-3; 7 bases map to TRBD2. Germline V gives CDR1 SGHNT, CDR2 YYREEE (reference sequence). Germline trimming cut 4 bases from V and 0 bases from J; bases unmatched to any gene: 5. The CDR3 is 15 amino acids. For the CDR3, the DNA is TGTGCCAGCAGCCGCGGGGGTCTTAGCACAGATACGCAGTATTTT. This encodes CASSRGGLSTDTQYF.